This passage covers 21 T cell receptor beta chains from one sample sequenced in a study of blood T cell repertoires in COVID-19. Clones were sequenced by immunoSEQ multiplex PCR, and TCRdb holds only the in-frame ones, with some missing. The repertoire holds around 340,000 clones, with about 90% as singletons. Sequencing was done on a sample of PBMCs or T cells enriched from blood (not recorded which). These receptors all stem from a woman aged 25 to 39 who had been exposed to COVID-19.

The V and J genes are TRBV5-1 and TRBJ2-2; D possibly corresponds to TRBD2 (5 bases). This CDR3 region has 15 residues. Germline lookup yields CDR1 SGHRS and CDR2 YFSETQ. V lost 2 bases and J lost 3, with 11 bases in between. This CDR3 reads CASSFEAADTGELFF. The CDR3 DNA reads as TGCGCCAGCAGCTTCGAAGCGGCGGACACCGGGGAGCTGTTTTTT.

The V and J genes are TRBV3-1 (or the pseudogene TRBV3-2) and TRBJ2-7; 9 bases align to TRBD1. The V gene end was trimmed by 6 bases and the J gene end by 5 bases; junction bases not matched to a gene: 11. Per the germline V gene, CDR1 is LGHDT and CDR2 is YNNKEL (reference sequence). This CDR3 has 15 residues. The CDR3 nucleotides read TGTGCCAGCAGGCGGACCGGGACAGGGAACCACGAGCAGTACTTC. The encoded protein is CASRRTGTGNHEQYF.

The V and J genes are TRBV5-1 and TRBJ2-3, with 7 bases aligning to TRBD2. Per the germline V gene, CDR1 is SGHRS and CDR2 is YFSETQ. Trimming removed 3 bases from V and 4 bases from J; junction bases left unmatched: 5. The CDR3 consists of 14 residues. The CDR3 nucleotides are TGCGCCAGCAGCTCGACTAGCTATGCAGATACGCAGTATTTT. Encoded protein: CASSSTSYADTQYF.

The rearrangement links TRBV19 to TRBJ2-1; TRBD2 aligns across 12 bases. CDR3 length: 18 amino acids. V lost 5 bases, J lost 9 bases, and 17 bases stayed unmatched. CDR1 LNHDA and CDR2 SQIVND come from the germline V gene (reference sequence). CDR3 residues: CASSWEGRRLAGVVEQFF. CDR3 DNA sequence: TGTGCCAGTAGTTGGGAAGGGAGAAGACTAGCGGGAGTCGTTGAGCAGTTCTTC.

The chain couples TRBV24-1 to TRBJ2-5; TRBD1 aligns across 7 bases. CDR1 and CDR2 (germline): KGHDR, SFDVKD. V dropped 8 bases and J dropped 2; count of bases not matched to a gene: 10. CDR3 length equals 15 residues. The CDR3 DNA follows: TGTGCCACCAACCAGACAGGGATCGGACAAGAGACCCAGTACTTC. It translates to CATNQTGIGQETQYF.

This chain uses TRBV6-6 with TRBJ1-2; TRBD1 matches at 7 bases. With V trimmed by 6 bases and J by 3 bases, 7 bases remained unmatched. The CDR3 spans 14 residues. Per the germline V gene, CDR1 is MNHNY and CDR2 is SVGAGI (reference sequence). In DNA, the CDR3 is TGTGCCAGCAGGGCTGGGCAGGGGGACTATGGCTACACCTTC. Translated, it gives CASRAGQGDYGYTF.

The gene calls are TRBV14 and TRBJ1-2; 7 nucleotides match TRBD1. The CDR3 has 17 residues. Germline assignment: CDR1 SGHDN and CDR2 FVKESK. With V trimmed by 0 bases and J by 3 bases, 10 bases remained unmatched. CDR3 DNA: TGTGCCAGCAGCCAAGACAATCTCCGCGGGACAGACTATGGCTACACCTTC. It codes for CASSQDNLRGTDYGYTF.

This rearrangement joins TRBV10-3 to TRBJ1-5, with unresolved D. Between the trimmed V and J ends, which lost 2 bases and 1 base, there was a span of 12 bases. This CDR3 is built from 16 residues. Germline V gene sequence: CDR1 ENHRY, CDR2 SYGVKD. CDR3 bases: TGTGCCATCAGTGAGGAGAGGACGGGAAGCAATCAGCCCCAGCATTTT. Its protein product is CAISEERTGSNQPQHF.

The chain recombines TRBV5-1 with TRBJ1-1; 7 bases line up with TRBD1. CDR1 is SGHRS and CDR2 is YFSETQ in the germline V gene. This CDR3 is built from 14 residues. V shed 3 bases and J 5 bases; nucleotides not matched to a gene: 7. The CDR3: CASSSETGRTEAFF. The CDR3 DNA reads as TGCGCCAGCAGCTCCGAGACAGGGCGGACTGAAGCTTTCTTT.

The chain is built from TRBV7-6 and TRBJ2-1; 9 nucleotides match TRBD2. CDR3 length: 18 amino acids. Germline trimming cut 2 bases from V and 1 base from J; bases unmatched to any gene: 9. Germline V gene data show CDR1 as SGHVS and CDR2 as FNYEAQ. As DNA, the CDR3 is TGTGCCAGCAGCTTACTCCTTAATAGCGGGAGTTCCTACAATGAGCAGTTCTTC. This codes for CASSLLLNSGSSYNEQFF.

The chain carries TRBV4-1 and TRBJ2-7; 9 nucleotides line up with TRBD2. The CDR3 loop spans 13 amino acids. V dropped 4 bases and J dropped 3; count of bases not matched to a gene: 1. CDR1 MGHRA and CDR2 YSYEKL come from the germline V gene. CDR3 in amino acids: CASSLAGDYEQYF. In DNA form, the CDR3 reads TGCGCCAGCAGCCTAGCGGGGGACTACGAGCAGTACTTC.

The V and J genes are TRBV5-1 and TRBJ1-4, with D perhaps TRBD1 (6 bases). CDR3 length: 16 residues. The V gene's germline CDR1 is SGHRS and CDR2 YFSETQ. The ends were cut back, 4 bases at V and 0 bases at J, with 13 bases in the middle. The CDR3 loop reads CASSRTVGATNEKLFF. The CDR3 DNA sequence: TGCGCCAGCAGCCGGACAGTTGGGGCAACTAATGAAAAACTGTTTTTT.

The CDR3 nucleotides read TGCAGTGCCCTTGACACTGAAGCTTTCTTT. Translating it yields CSALDTEAFF. This sequence joins TRBV20-1 and TRBJ1-1; D ambiguous. CDR1 is DFQATT, CDR2 SNEGSKA, per germline (reference sequence). The CDR3 is 10 amino acids. Trimming stripped 6 bases from V and 3 bases from J, with 5 bases between.

This clone was seen once. This chain connects TRBV28 to TRBJ1-3, with D hard to call. CDR1 and CDR2 from the germline V gene are MDHEN and SYDVKM. The V and J ends lost 6 bases and 2 bases respectively, with 14 bases between them. This CDR3 is 15 amino acids long. This chain's CDR3 is CASSSLRGAGNTIYF. In DNA form, the CDR3 reads TGTGCCAGCAGCTCCCTCCGGGGAGCTGGAAACACCATATATTTT.

The chain joins TRBV5-6 to TRBJ1-1; tentative D call: TRBD1 (6 bases). The CDR3 is made up of 13 amino acids. V shed 5 bases and J shed 4 bases, with 12 bases lying between them. The germline gives CDR1 SGHDT, CDR2 YYEEEE. CDR3 nucleotides: TGTGCCAGCAGTCCAACAGGGCGCACTGAAGCTTTCTTT. This gives the protein CASSPTGRTEAFF.

In this sample, this clone turned up once. The rearrangement uses TRBV5-1 and TRBJ2-5; 12 bases are shared with TRBD2. This CDR3 has 17 residues. V was clipped by 0 bases and J by 0 bases; unmatched bases: 3. Per the germline V gene, CDR1 is SGHRS and CDR2 is YFSETQ. CDR3 in DNA: TGCGCCAGCAGCTTGGCACTAGCGGGAGGAAACCAAGAGACCCAGTACTTC. Its translation: CASSLALAGGNQETQYF.

The V and J genes are TRBV7-9 and TRBJ2-1, with 9 nucleotides matching TRBD1. Trimming took 5 bases from V and 6 from J; bases not matched to a gene: 8. CDR1 is SEHNR and CDR2 is FQNEAQ in the germline V gene (reference sequence). The CDR3 spans 15 residues. The CDR3 coding sequence is TGTGCCAGCAGCGAGGGGACAGGGAGGATCAATGAGCAGTTCTTC. It encodes CASSEGTGRINEQFF.

This sequence joins TRBV6-5 and TRBJ2-2, with D uncertain. Trimming cost V 6 bases and J 4 bases, with 12 bases left between them. The CDR3 length is 14 residues. Germline V gene lookup returns CDR1 MNHEY and CDR2 SVGAGI. In DNA form, the CDR3 reads TGTGCCAGCAGCCGAGGAGTTCTCACCGGGGAGCTGTTTTTT. It translates to CASSRGVLTGELFF.

The J gene is TRBJ1-2, the V gene TRBV30; possibly TRBD1 for D (5 bases). Germline values: CDR1 GTSNPN, CDR2 SVGIG (reference sequence). V lost 2 bases and J 4 bases, leaving 14 bases between the germline ends. The CDR3 has 14 amino acids. The CDR3 region has the DNA TGTGCCTGGAGTCTGCAGGGAGGGGTCTATGGCTACACCTTC. Its protein is CAWSLQGGVYGYTF. Combining the CDR3 with reference TRBV30 and TRBJ1-2 gives the whole variable domain SQTIHQWPATLVQPVGSPLSLECTVEGTSNPNLYWYRQAAGRGLQLLFYSVGIGQISSEVPQNLSASRPQDRQFILSSKKLLLSDSGFYLCAWSLQGGVYGYTFGSGTRLTVV.

As DNA, the CDR3 is TGTGCCAGCAGCACCCGGGGTGGAAACACCATATATTTT. Translation: CASSTRGGNTIYF. V is TRBV11-2 and J is TRBJ1-3; D is uncertain. This CDR3 is 13 amino acids long. Germline CDR1 and CDR2: SGHAT and FQNNGV. Trimming shortened V by 5 bases and J by 3 bases, and 8 bases separated the two germline ends.

This rearrangement joins TRBV5-1 to TRBJ2-3; 13 nucleotides line up with TRBD2. The junction had 2 bases not matched to a gene; V was cut back by 4 bases and J by 3 bases. The CDR3 contains 15 residues. The germline gives CDR1 SGHRS, CDR2 YFSETQ. CDR3 in amino acids: CASSPLAGGTDTQYF. The CDR3 DNA follows: TGCGCCAGCAGCCCACTAGCGGGAGGGACAGATACGCAGTATTTT.